These 20 T cell receptor beta chains were sequenced from one sample in a study of shared clonotypes between healthy human individuals. Using immunoSEQ multiplex PCR, the repertoire was profiled, and TCRdb retains in-frame clones only, with some absent. Among about 480,000 clones listed, approximately 79% were seen once. Sequencing was carried out using PBMCs. The receptors were gathered from a woman aged 40 to 55 in good health. Some clones in this sample may be carry-over from other donors' samples.

The CDR3 protein is CASSWDRGSYEQYF. The CDR3 DNA reads as TGTGCCAGCTCTTGGGACCGGGGGTCCTACGAGCAGTACTTC. The chain is built from TRBV27 and TRBJ2-7, with a tentative D call TRBD2 (6 bases). The CDR3 is 14 residues long. Germline-derived CDR1 and CDR2 are MNHEY and SMNVEV (reference sequence). V lost 8 bases and J lost 1, with 15 bases in between.

This clone was counted a few times. The rearrangement links TRBV4-1 to TRBJ1-5; D gene ambiguous. The CDR3 has 16 amino acids. Germline assignment: CDR1 MGHRA and CDR2 YSYEKL. The V end lost 3 bases, the J end lost 0 bases, and 12 bases lay between the germline ends. In nucleotides, the CDR3 is TGCGCCAGCAGCCAGGGGTCGGACCCTAGCAATCAGCCCCAGCATTTT. Translating gives CASSQGSDPSNQPQHF.

The CDR3 loop is CASSSGVSGSGELFF. CDR3 bases: TGCGCCAGCAGCTCGGGGGTGTCTGGCTCCGGGGAGCTGTTTTTT. This sequence joins TRBV5-1 and TRBJ2-2, with a weak D call TRBD2 (6 bases). V was pared by 3 bases and J by 6 bases, with 15 bases between. This CDR3 contains 15 residues. CDR1 and CDR2 (germline): SGHRS, YFSETQ.

This clone was seen only a few times. The rearrangement links TRBV29-1 to TRBJ2-3; 7 nucleotides match TRBD1. CDR1 is SQVTM and CDR2 is ANQGSEA in the germline V gene. The CDR3 is 14 residues long. The V segment lost 1 base and the J segment 2 bases; nucleotides outside the gene matches: 3. DNA of the CDR3: TGCAGCGTTGAAGCAACAGGGGCCACAGATACGCAGTATTTT. Protein product: CSVEATGATDTQYF.

This clone was detected only a few times. V gene TRBV7-9 combines with J gene TRBJ1-1; D remains unclear. Per germline, CDR1 SEHNR and CDR2 FQNEAQ (reference sequence). This CDR3 spans 14 amino acids. Trimming shortened V by 5 bases and J by 6 bases, and 16 bases separated the two germline ends. DNA of the CDR3: TGTGCCAGCAGCCCGCCGGCTCATGGGGCTGAAGCTTTCTTT. As protein: CASSPPAHGAEAFF.

The chain is built from TRBV5-4 and TRBJ2-7, with D possibly being TRBD1 (6 bases). CDR1 is SGHNT and CDR2 is YYREEE in the germline V gene (reference sequence). With 3 bases removed from V and 2 bases from J, the gap between germline ends came to 15 bases. The CDR3 runs to 15 residues. CDR3 coding DNA: TGTGCCAGCAGCTCGGCTGGACAGTATACCTACGAGCAGTACTTC. Translated, it gives CASSSAGQYTYEQYF. The full variable domain, rest sourced from reference TRBV5-4 and TRBJ2-7, is ETGVTQSPTHLIKTRGQQVTLRCSSQSGHNTVSWYQQALGQGPQFIFQYYREEENGRGNFPPRFSGLQFPNYSSELNVNALELDDSALYLCASSSAGQYTYEQYFGPGTRLTVT.

Points on this clone: A far larger clone is just one base off, so this is likely a read error. In the same sample, other DNA sequences code for this CDR3. The chain combines TRBV7-6 with TRBJ1-1, with 9 bases aligning to TRBD1. The CDR3 covers 16 residues. With 5 bases clipped from V and 1 base from J, the junction kept 8 bases outside the gene matches. CDR1 and CDR2 from the germline V gene are SGHVS and FNYEAQ. CDR3 bases: TGTGCCAGCAGCCGGGGGACAGGGATTACGAACACTGAAGCTTTCTTT. Translating gives CASSRGTGITNTEAFF.

The chain uses TRBV2 and TRBJ1-5, with TRBD1 matching 8 bases. Germline V gene lookup returns CDR1 SNHLY and CDR2 FYNNEI. CDR3 length: 18 amino acids. V shed 5 bases, J shed 1 base, and the junction held 13 bases outside the gene matches. This CDR3 reads CASSPRQGPYRSNQPQHF. The DNA for the CDR3 is TGTGCCAGCAGTCCTAGACAGGGGCCGTATAGAAGCAATCAGCCCCAGCATTTT.

In this sample, this clone turned up a few times. The chain joins TRBV6-4 to TRBJ2-1; TRBD2 agrees at 11 bases. Germline values: CDR1 MRHNA, CDR2 SNTAGT. V shed 3 bases, J shed 9 bases, and the junction held 4 bases outside the gene matches. The CDR3 extends over 14 amino acids. The CDR3 sequence is CASSETSGSSEQFF. CDR3 coding DNA: TGTGCCAGCAGTGAAACTAGCGGGAGTAGTGAGCAGTTCTTC.

This clone was counted a single time. This chain connects TRBV29-1 to TRBJ2-3; possible D gene TRBD2, 6 bases. Trimming removed 7 bases at V and 2 bases at J, with 19 bases between. The germline gives CDR1 SQVTM, CDR2 ANQGSEA. The CDR3 extends over 15 amino acids. Written as DNA, the CDR3 is TGCAGCGCCATGGGGCCCCTAGCGTACACAGATACGCAGTATTTT. Residues: CSAMGPLAYTDTQYF.

This chain joins TRBV11-2 and TRBJ2-4; TRBD1 matches 8 bases. The V gene end was trimmed by 5 bases and the J gene end by 6 bases; junction bases not matched to a gene: 12. The CDR3 has 16 residues. Germline CDR1 reads SGHAT; CDR2 reads FQNNGV. CDR3 nucleotide sequence: TGTGCCAGCAGCCAATCCCGATCAGGGGGCAGAAACATTCAGTACTTC. Translation: CASSQSRSGGRNIQYF.

The chain carries TRBV5-1 and TRBJ2-1, with D possibly TRBD1 on 5 matching bases. Germline CDR1 SGHRS, CDR2 YFSETQ. The CDR3 runs to 13 residues. Trimming shortened V by 1 base and J by 10 bases, and 12 bases separated the two germline ends. CDR3 sequence: CASSLWGTKEQFF. DNA of the CDR3: TGCGCCAGCAGCTTGTGGGGCACAAAGGAGCAGTTCTTC. Full variable domain (remainder filled in from reference TRBV5-1 and TRBJ2-1): KAGVTQTPRYLIKTRGQQVTLSCSPISGHRSVSWYQQTPGQGLQFLFEYFSETQRNKGNFPGRFSGRQFSNSRSEMNVSTLELGDSALYLCASSLWGTKEQFFGPGTRLTVL.

This clone was recorded only once. This rearrangement joins TRBV7-2 to TRBJ1-2, with TRBD1 matching 10 bases. CDR3 length equals 14 residues. The junction had 4 bases not matched to a gene; V was cut back by 1 base and J by 8 bases. The V gene's germline CDR1 is SGHTA and CDR2 FQGNSA. CDR3 amino acids: CASSLGQGAGGYTF. The CDR3 bases are TGTGCCAGCAGCTTAGGACAGGGGGCGGGCGGCTACACCTTC.

V usage is TRBV5-1 and J usage is TRBJ2-1, with 10 bases aligning to TRBD2. CDR1 SGHRS and CDR2 YFSETQ come from the germline V gene. CDR3 size: 15 residues. After removal of 0 bases from V and 9 bases from J, the junction contained 6 bases not matched to a gene. CDR3 nucleotides: TGCGCCAGCAGCTTGGCAGCGGTAGCGGGAGGTGAGCAGTTCTTC. This translates into CASSLAAVAGGEQFF.

This chain connects TRBV19 to TRBJ1-2, with TRBD1 as a possible D gene (5 bases). CDR1 LNHDA and CDR2 SQIVND come from the germline V gene (reference sequence). The CDR3 is 15 amino acids. The V end was cut by 7 bases, the J end by 3 bases, with 18 bases between. The CDR3 DNA follows: TGTGCCAGTACCCCGGTGGGGGGTCCAGACTATGGCTACACCTTC. Protein product: CASTPVGGPDYGYTF.

The V call is TRBV28, the J call TRBJ2-7, with 7 bases lining up with TRBD2. This CDR3 is built from 13 residues. Germline CDR1 is MDHEN and CDR2 is SYDVKM. V shed 5 bases, J shed 5 bases, and the junction held 6 bases outside the gene matches. CDR3 DNA: TGTGCCAGCAGTGGGGACTATTTTGACGAGCAGTACTTC. Translating it yields CASSGDYFDEQYF.

The chain recombines TRBV5-8 with TRBJ2-1; no definite D call. Germline V CDR1 and CDR2: SGHTS, YDEGEE. Trimming took 4 bases from V and 4 from J, leaving 9 bases between them. The CDR3 has 13 amino acids. The CDR3 reads CASSLQIYNEQFF. The CDR3 nucleotides are TGTGCCAGCAGCCTACAGATTTACAATGAGCAGTTCTTC.

In this sample, this clone turned up many times. This chain connects TRBV28 to TRBJ2-2, with 11 bases identical to TRBD2. This CDR3 contains 15 residues. V lost 6 bases to trimming and J lost 7 bases; unmatched junction nucleotides: 7. Germline V gives CDR1 MDHEN, CDR2 SYDVKM. For the CDR3, the DNA is TGTGCCAGCAGCGTCCAGACTAGCGGGATCGGGGAGCTGTTTTTT. Its protein is CASSVQTSGIGELFF.

Of note for this clone: Additional DNA sequences in this sample encode the identical CDR3. The chain carries TRBV15 and TRBJ1-4; D is perhaps TRBD1 (5 bases). Germline values: CDR1 LNHNV, CDR2 YYDKDF (reference sequence). Trimming shortened V by 1 base and J by 7 bases, and 7 bases separated the two germline ends. This CDR3 comprises 13 residues. The CDR3 loop reads CATSRGGIEKLFF. CDR3 nucleotides: TGTGCCACCAGCAGAGGGGGGATTGAAAAACTGTTTTTT.

The chain has TRBV6-1 and TRBJ2-3; maybe TRBD1 (6 bases). V shed 3 bases and J shed 2 bases, with 21 bases lying between them. The CDR3 covers 18 residues. The germline CDR1 and CDR2 sequences are MNHNS and SASEGT. The CDR3, as DNA: TGTGCCAGCAGTGACCGTAGGGACATTTGGCAGATCACAGATACGCAGTATTTT. It codes for CASSDRRDIWQITDTQYF.